The T cell receptor beta chain under discussion was sequenced for a study of vaccination and CD4 T cells after COVID-19. In the study overall: The authors used overlapping spike peptides from SARS-CoV-2, HCoV-NL63, HCoV-OC43 and HCoV-229E to stimulate cells. Whole-study results and caveats: Median numbers of SARS-CoV-2-reactive clonotypes increased from roughly 19 to 38 (not a significant change).

On this clonotype itself: The antigen is undetermined.

The CDR3 is made up of 16 amino acids. Germline V gene lookup returns CDR1 MNHEY and CDR2 SVGEGT. Trimming pared 5 bases from V and 0 bases from J, leaving 14 bases between. Treatment indicated: approximately nine-day PBMC culture with coronavirus spike peptide pools or control peptides (ViraFEST assay). Roughly 2 million PBMCs went into each well for culture with about 10 IU/ml IL-2 and about 10 ug/ml peptide pools. Sequenced with the Oncomine TCR Beta short-read assay was DNA taken from cultured CD4+ T cells. TCRdb recomputed calls from the PCR reads with MiXCR, one row per CDR3 protein. The repertoire holds roughly 15,000 distinct CDR3 sequences, with less than 70% as singletons.

The clonotype originates from a human donor who had recovered from COVID-19. Sequencing was performed on CD4+ T cells from blood, cultured in vitro. V and J are TRBV6-2 or TRBV6-3 and TRBJ1-5; the D is unclear. The CDR3 sequence: CASSHPIPYSNQPQHF. The CDR3 DNA sequence: TGTGCCAGCAGTCATCCTATTCCGTATAGCAATCAGCCCCAGCATTTT.